What follows are 18 T cell receptor beta chains derived from one specimen sequenced in a study of T cells in Graves' hyperthyroidism and ophthalmopathy. Amplified TCR beta CDR3 regions came from RNA transcripts. When the TCR CDR3 underwent first-round RT-PCR, the HTBI primer set was used. TCRdb re-called the multiplex PCR reads through MiXCR, storing one row per CDR3 protein. The sample yields just under 750,000 distinct CDR3 sequences, around 40% seen once. The sequencing sample was made of blood. These receptors were taken from a woman between 35 and 50 years old with Graves' hyperthyroidism.

This clonotype was counted at least ten times. The chain is built from TRBV19 and TRBJ1-1; no clear D. V shed 3 bases and J shed 3 bases, with 8 bases lying between them. The germline CDR1 and CDR2 sequences are LNHDA and SQIVND (reference sequence). The CDR3 consists of 13 residues. CDR3 sequence (DNA): TGTGCCAGTAGTATTGGCTGGGACACTGAAGCTTTCTTT. Translated, it gives CASSIGWDTEAFF.

CDR3 nucleotide sequence: TGTGCCAGCAGCTACGACAAAAGTTCGGGACGCTTGCCCGGGGAGCTGTTTTTT. Translation: CASSYDKSSGRLPGELFF. The chain is built from TRBV7-9 and TRBJ2-2; D may correspond to TRBD1 or TRBD2 (5 bases each). CDR1 and CDR2 from the germline V gene are SEHNR and FQNEAQ (reference sequence). The CDR3 sequence is 18 residues long. Trimming cost V 4 bases and J 6 bases, with 24 bases left between them.

This clonotype was found many times. The chain combines TRBV14 with TRBJ2-5; perhaps TRBD2 as D (7 bases). The germline V gene has CDR1 SGHDN and CDR2 FVKESK. CDR3 length: 15 amino acids. Trimming stripped 1 base from V and 5 bases from J, with 14 bases between. CDR3 sequence: CASSQVGGGWETQYF. The CDR3 nucleotides read TGTGCCAGCAGCCAAGTAGGCGGGGGCTGGGAGACCCAGTACTTC.

This clonotype has at least ten counts. This chain connects TRBV6-5 to TRBJ1-1; D gene uncertain. V lost 0 bases, J lost 7 bases, and 3 bases lay in between. CDR3 length: 11 residues. CDR1 and CDR2 (germline): MNHEY, SVGAGI. The CDR3, as DNA: TGTGCCAGCAGTTACTCCGGTGAAGCTTTCTTT. It specifies CASSYSGEAFF.

This clonotype turned up a few times. CDR3 sequence (DNA): TGTGCCAGCAGCTTAGTTGTTGGGGTCTCCTACGAGCAGTACTTC. Translated: CASSLVVGVSYEQYF. V gene TRBV11-2 combines with J gene TRBJ2-7; D call uncertain. The CDR3 runs 15 residues. Looked up from germline, CDR1 is SGHAT and CDR2 is FQNNGV. Trimming took off 1 base at V and 0 bases at J, with 10 bases between the two ends.

This clonotype was observed at least ten times. Germline and junction disagree at one end, which may indicate a read error. The chain carries TRBV10-3 and TRBJ1-1, with D tentatively TRBD1 (5 bases). Per germline, CDR1 ENHRY and CDR2 SYGVKD. CDR3 length: 13 residues. This chain's CDR3 is CASSELRGAEAFF. CDR3 DNA sequence: TGTGCCAGCAGTGAGCTTAGGGGCGCCGAAGCTTTCTTT.

The rearrangement links TRBV15 to TRBJ2-7; TRBD2 aligns across 9 bases. The CDR3 has 13 amino acids. V lost 3 bases and J lost 5; bases outside the gene matches: 2. CDR1 and CDR2 from the germline V gene are LNHNV and YYDKDF (reference sequence). CDR3 sequence: CATSSGTSNEQYF. The CDR3 DNA reads TGTGCCACCAGCAGTGGGACTAGCAACGAGCAGTACTTC.

CDR3 sequence: CASRANRGSGDTIYF. The CDR3 nucleotides read TGTGCCAGCAGAGCGAACAGGGGGTCTGGGGACACCATATATTTT. The chain links TRBV2 to TRBJ1-3; 8 bases match TRBD1. Germline V gene data show CDR1 as SNHLY and CDR2 as FYNNEI. The CDR3 is 15 amino acids. V was clipped by 6 bases and J by 8 bases; unmatched bases: 12.

The V call is TRBV30, the J call TRBJ1-4; D gene ambiguous. Looked up from germline, CDR1 is GTSNPN and CDR2 is SVGIG (reference sequence). The CDR3 spans 13 residues. V lost 1 base to trimming and J lost 4 bases, with 7 bases between them. The chain's CDR3 is CAWSASVNEKLFF. The CDR3 DNA reads TGTGCCTGGAGTGCCAGCGTTAATGAAAAACTGTTTTTT.

The rearrangement uses TRBV7-9 and TRBJ2-7; D ambiguous. There are 14 residues in the CDR3. Per germline, CDR1 SEHNR and CDR2 FQNEAQ (reference sequence). Trimming cost V 1 base and J 1 base, with 8 bases left between them. The CDR3 protein is CASSLDGQSYEQYF. CDR3 sequence (DNA): TGTGCCAGCAGCTTAGATGGGCAGTCCTACGAGCAGTACTTC.

This clonotype occurred many times. V and J are TRBV4-2 and TRBJ2-7, with D unresolved. Per germline, CDR1 LGHNA and CDR2 YNFKEQ. V was shortened by 0 bases and J by 6 bases, with 9 bases between the two germline ends. CDR3 length: 13 residues. The CDR3 coding sequence is TGTGCCAGCAGCCAAGATTACGCTAGCGAGCAGTACTTC. It codes for CASSQDYASEQYF.

V and J are TRBV28 and TRBJ2-7, with D perhaps matching TRBD1 or TRBD2 (7 bases each). Germline-derived CDR1 and CDR2 are MDHEN and SYDVKM. With 5 bases removed from V and 6 bases from J, the gap between germline ends came to 23 bases. The CDR3 runs to 16 residues. CDR3 sequence reads: CASSLPRGGFYGEQYF. The CDR3 coding sequence is TGTGCCAGCAGTCTCCCCAGGGGGGGGTTTTATGGCGAGCAGTACTTC.

In this sample, this clonotype turned up many times. The gene calls are TRBV7-2 and TRBJ2-2, with 7 nucleotides matching TRBD1. The V and J ends lost 5 bases and 0 bases, in that order; junction bases with no gene match: 6. The CDR3 is made up of 16 amino acids. Germline values: CDR1 SGHTA, CDR2 FQGNSA. CDR3 protein: CASSTGTVTNTGELFF. CDR3 DNA sequence: TGTGCCAGCAGCACGGGGACAGTGACGAACACCGGGGAGCTGTTTTTT.

The rearrangement joins TRBV9 to TRBJ1-6; tentative D call: TRBD1 (5 bases). V lost 0 bases, J lost 10 bases, and 11 bases lay in between. Germline lookup yields CDR1 SGDLS and CDR2 YYNGEE. The CDR3 has 14 residues. The CDR3 protein is CASSVEGTRSPLHF. The CDR3 bases are TGTGCCAGCAGCGTAGAGGGGACGAGGTCACCCCTCCACTTT.

A word on this clonotype: At one boundary the junction diverges from the germline segment, which might be a read error. This rearrangement joins TRBV7-9 to TRBJ2-7, with D hard to call. This CDR3 region has 13 residues. Germline lookup yields CDR1 SEHNR and CDR2 FQNEAQ (reference sequence). CDR3 residues: CTSSPGSSYEQYF. CDR3 DNA: TGCACCAGCAGCCCCGGGTCCTCCTACGAGCAGTACTTC.

The chain employs TRBV7-9 and TRBJ2-5; D is undetermined. Germline V gene sequence: CDR1 SEHNR, CDR2 FQNEAQ (reference sequence). The CDR3 runs 15 residues. Trimming stripped 1 base from V and 3 bases from J, with 12 bases between. The CDR3 protein is CASSLGTVGKETQYF. The CDR3 region has the DNA TGTGCCAGCAGCTTAGGGACGGTAGGAAAAGAGACCCAGTACTTC.

This clonotype was detected only a few times. The V gene is TRBV7-9, the J gene TRBJ1-2; TRBD1 matches at 10 bases. Germline trimming cut 6 bases from V and 6 bases from J; bases unmatched to any gene: 1. The germline V gene has CDR1 SEHNR and CDR2 FQNEAQ (reference sequence). The CDR3 covers 12 residues. For the CDR3, the DNA is TGTGCCAGCAGTGGACAGGGGGATGGCTACACCTTC. Translated: CASSGQGDGYTF. Looking up the rest from reference TRBV7-9 and TRBJ1-2 gives the full variable domain: DTGVSQNPRHKITKRGQNVTFRCDPISEHNRLYWYRQTLGQGPEFLTYFQNEAQLEKSRLLSDRFSAERPKGSFSTLEIQRTEQGDSAMYLCASSGQGDGYTFGSGTRLTVV.

The table lists this clonotype with many counts. The rearrangement joins TRBV2 to TRBJ2-2; the match to TRBD2 covers 9 bases. With 11 bases clipped from V and 4 bases from J, the junction kept 8 bases outside the gene matches. This CDR3 has 14 residues. In germline, CDR1 is SNHLY, CDR2 FYNNEI. CDR3 sequence reads: CASTREGGTGELFF. In DNA form, the CDR3 reads TGTGCCTCCACGCGGGAGGGAGGCACCGGGGAGCTGTTTTTT.